This entry lists 32 T cell receptor beta chains sequenced from one sample in a study of T cells after yellow fever vaccination. TCRdb passed the 5' RACE reads through MiXCR, listing each CDR3 protein once. There are 170,000 or so distinct CDR3 sequences in the sample; 9.3% occur only once, and about a third lies in the top ten. This specimen consisted of CD8+ T cells sorted from PBMCs, obtained 45 days after the yellow fever booster vaccination. These receptors all come from a man aged 18 to 29 who received the YFV17D yellow fever vaccine.

At least ten counts were recorded for this clonotype. In DNA, the CDR3 is TGTGCCAGCAGCCCCGGAGTAGCGGGGGGGCGAGGCTACAATGAGCAGTTCTTC. This encodes CASSPGVAGGRGYNEQFF. The chain uses TRBV7-6 and TRBJ2-1, with 11 bases fitting TRBD2. Trimming took 5 bases from V and 3 from J; bases not matched to a gene: 12. The CDR3 contains 18 residues. Germline CDR1 reads SGHVS; CDR2 reads FNYEAQ.

This clonotype came up a few times. The chain links TRBV4-1 to TRBJ2-1; no clear D gene. CDR1 and CDR2 from the germline V gene are MGHRA and YSYEKL. The CDR3 totals 16 residues. V lost 1 base, J lost 0 bases, and 10 bases lay in between. The CDR3 spells CASSQGWSSSYNEQFF. The DNA for the CDR3 is TGCGCCAGCAGCCAAGGGTGGTCCAGCTCCTACAATGAGCAGTTCTTC.

The table lists this clonotype with many counts. The rearrangement joins TRBV27 to TRBJ1-5; the D is unclear. V lost 5 bases and J lost 1, with 9 bases in between. Germline V gene lookup returns CDR1 MNHEY and CDR2 SMNVEV (reference sequence). The CDR3 runs 14 residues. This CDR3 reads CASSPYGSNQPQHF. The CDR3 nucleotides read TGTGCCAGCAGTCCCTACGGGAGCAATCAGCCCCAGCATTTT.

This clonotype was detected ten times or more. This sequence joins TRBV12-3 or TRBV12-4 and TRBJ1-1; TRBD1 aligns across 7 bases. V shed 5 bases and J 5 bases; nucleotides not matched to a gene: 5. This CDR3 has 13 amino acids. This chain's CDR3 is CASSTGEGTEAFF. DNA for the CDR3: TGTGCCAGCAGTACAGGGGAGGGAACTGAAGCTTTCTTT.

The chain carries TRBV7-8 and TRBJ1-5; possibly TRBD1 for D (6 bases). Germline V gives CDR1 SGHVS, CDR2 FQNEAQ. The CDR3 extends over 13 amino acids. The ends were cut back, 5 bases at V and 10 bases at J, with 15 bases in the middle. CDR3 DNA sequence: TGTGCCAGCAGCAGTGGGGGCCCCACTCCCCAGCATTTT. It specifies CASSSGGPTPQHF. The whole variable domain, filled in from reference TRBV7-8 and TRBJ1-5, reads GAGVSQSPRYKVAKRGQDVALRCDPISGHVSLFWYQQALGQGPEFLTYFQNEAQLDKSGLPSDRFFAERPEGSVSTLKIQRTQQEDSAVYLCASSSGGPTPQHFGDGTRLSIL.

This chain connects TRBV7-9 to TRBJ2-5; tentatively, D is TRBD2 (5 bases). Trimming removed 6 bases from V and 1 base from J, with 21 bases in between. Per the germline V gene, CDR1 is SEHNR and CDR2 is FQNEAQ (reference sequence). CDR3 size: 17 residues. The CDR3 nucleotides read TGTGCCAGCAGTCCGAGGGTGTCTCCTTTGAGCCAAGAGACCCAGTACTTC. As protein: CASSPRVSPLSQETQYF.

This clonotype was counted only a few times. The chain uses TRBV6-1 and TRBJ1-1; TRBD1 aligns across 7 bases. Germline lookup yields CDR1 MNHNS and CDR2 SASEGT. V lost 5 bases, J lost 4 bases, and 7 bases stayed unmatched. The CDR3 is made up of 14 amino acids. The CDR3 spells CASSHLTGATEAFF. The CDR3 DNA reads TGTGCCAGCAGTCATCTAACAGGGGCCACTGAAGCTTTCTTT.

The chain employs TRBV2 and TRBJ2-5; D tentatively fits TRBD1 or TRBD2 (5 bases each). The germline CDR1 and CDR2 sequences are SNHLY and FYNNEI. The CDR3 has 13 amino acids. Trimming cost V 3 bases and J 7 bases, with 12 bases left between them. The CDR3 bases are TGTGCCAGCAGTGACGGGGCGGCGGGGACCCAGTACTTC. Protein sequence: CASSDGAAGTQYF.

This clonotype was picked up one time. CDR3 loop: CASKGDSGMYGYTF. CDR3 nucleotides: TGCGCCAGCAAGGGGGACAGCGGAATGTATGGCTACACCTTC. The chain carries TRBV5-1 and TRBJ1-2; the match to TRBD1 covers 7 bases. The CDR3 spans 14 residues. J gave up 5 bases and V 6 bases, and 10 bases lay outside the gene matches. In germline, CDR1 is SGHRS, CDR2 YFSETQ.

This rearrangement joins TRBV12-3 or TRBV12-4 to TRBJ2-5; either TRBD1 or TRBD2 may fit D (6 bases each). The CDR3 covers 14 residues. V lost 3 bases and J lost 5, with 13 bases in between. The CDR3 loop reads CASSFGGLGETQYF. DNA for the CDR3: TGTGCCAGCAGTTTTGGGGGGCTGGGGGAGACCCAGTACTTC.

This chain connects TRBV7-6 to TRBJ1-2, with D maybe TRBD1 (5 bases). This CDR3 has 15 residues. Germline V CDR1 and CDR2: SGHVS, FNYEAQ. V lost 1 base, J lost 6 bases, and 15 bases lay in between. The CDR3 spells CASSLEAGLGDGYTF. CDR3 sequence (DNA): TGTGCCAGCAGCTTAGAGGCAGGGCTTGGGGATGGCTACACCTTC.

This clonotype was seen a handful of times. The rearrangement uses TRBV3-1 and TRBJ1-2, with 8 bases identical to TRBD1. J was trimmed by 8 bases and V by 4 bases; bases with no gene match: 12. The CDR3 is 15 residues long. Per the germline V gene, CDR1 is LGHDT and CDR2 is YNNKEL (reference sequence). CDR3 residues: CASSPPGQGSTGYTF. The DNA of the CDR3 is TGTGCCAGCAGCCCCCCCGGACAGGGAAGTACCGGCTACACCTTC.

The chain couples TRBV5-6 to TRBJ2-4, with D tentatively TRBD1 (5 bases). V lost 2 bases and J lost 0, with 9 bases in between. Germline V gene sequence: CDR1 SGHDT, CDR2 YYEEEE. This CDR3 region has 15 residues. The DNA of the CDR3 is TGTGCCAGCAGCTTTCCAAGGGGAGCCAAAAACATTCAGTACTTC. Translated: CASSFPRGAKNIQYF.

This clonotype was recorded a few times. The V call is TRBV4-1, the J call TRBJ2-7; D is perhaps TRBD2 (6 bases). Germline CDR1 is MGHRA and CDR2 is YSYEKL. The CDR3 extends over 15 amino acids. V was clipped by 0 bases and J by 3 bases, with 12 bases between them. CDR3 nucleotide sequence: TGCGCCAGCAGCCAAGACGCGGGACTTCTCTACGAGCAGTACGTC. Its translation is CASSQDAGLLYEQYV.

The chain carries TRBV27 and TRBJ1-5; 7 bases align to TRBD1. J gave up 0 bases and V 4 bases, and 9 bases lay outside the gene matches. CDR1 and CDR2 (germline): MNHEY, SMNVEV (reference sequence). The CDR3 has 17 residues. Here the CDR3 reads CASSSLTGVYSNQPQHF. The CDR3, as DNA: TGTGCCAGCAGTTCCTTAACAGGGGTTTATAGCAATCAGCCCCAGCATTTT.

The V gene is TRBV7-9, the J gene TRBJ1-5; D might be TRBD1 (6 bases). CDR3 length: 12 amino acids. CDR1 and CDR2 from the germline V gene are SEHNR and FQNEAQ (reference sequence). V shed 5 bases and J shed 7 bases, with 9 bases lying between them. CDR3 protein: CASSPGVQPQHF. The CDR3 bases are TGTGCCAGCAGCCCAGGGGTCCAGCCCCAGCATTTT.

The CDR3 spells CASSQAPPVGNQPQHF. Written as DNA, the CDR3 is TGCGCCAGCAGCCAAGCCCCGCCGGTAGGCAATCAGCCCCAGCATTTT. This chain uses TRBV4-1 with TRBJ1-5, with D uncertain. The germline V gene has CDR1 MGHRA and CDR2 YSYEKL. Trimming removed 1 base at V and 2 bases at J, with 12 bases between. This CDR3 is 16 amino acids long.

This clonotype showed up many times. This rearrangement joins TRBV29-1 to TRBJ2-1, with D perhaps matching TRBD1 or TRBD2 (5 bases each). The CDR3 is made up of 13 amino acids. Germline values: CDR1 SQVTM, CDR2 ANQGSEA. V gave up 5 bases and J gave up 0 bases, with 8 bases separating them. The CDR3 nucleotides are TGCAGCGTTCCCGGGGCCTCCTACAATGAGCAGTTCTTC. Translating it yields CSVPGASYNEQFF.

This clonotype was detected only a few times. This rearrangement joins TRBV15 to TRBJ2-3; D ambiguous. The germline CDR1 and CDR2 sequences are LNHNV and YYDKDF (reference sequence). V gave up 0 bases and J gave up 4 bases, with 14 bases separating them. This CDR3 has 16 residues. The CDR3 coding sequence is TGTGCCACCAGCAGAGATGGGTTTGGGTTCCCAGATACGCAGTATTTT. Translated: CATSRDGFGFPDTQYF.

This clonotype has only a few counts. The J gene is TRBJ1-2, the V gene TRBV15; a weak D match, TRBD1 (5 bases). V was clipped by 5 bases and J by 6 bases, with 19 bases between them. Germline V CDR1 and CDR2: LNHNV, YYDKDF (reference sequence). This CDR3 is built from 15 residues. The CDR3 sequence is CATSGEGDPGDGYTF. The CDR3 DNA reads as TGTGCCACCAGCGGGGAAGGGGATCCCGGGGATGGCTACACCTTC.

This clonotype has a handful of counts. The genes are TRBV10-3 and TRBJ2-7; 9 bases match TRBD1. Unmatched junction bases numbered 5, after V lost 6 bases and J lost 5 bases. Germline CDR1 and CDR2: ENHRY and SYGVKD. The CDR3 has 13 amino acids. CDR3 nucleotides: TGTGCCATCAGGGGACAGGGAGGGGACGAGCAGTACGTC. Translating gives CAIRGQGGDEQYV.

This clonotype was counted ten times or more. This rearrangement joins TRBV12-3 or TRBV12-4 to TRBJ1-2; D is unresolved. V was shortened by 5 bases and J by 8 bases, with 18 bases between the two germline ends. This CDR3 spans 14 amino acids. The CDR3, as DNA: TGTGCCAGCAGTCTTCACGGCACATTGGGAGGCTACACCTTC. Its protein product is CASSLHGTLGGYTF.

Concerning this clonotype: One end of the junction is discordant with germline, which a read error may explain. The chain joins TRBV27 to TRBJ1-2, with D unresolved. The germline CDR1 and CDR2 sequences are MNHEY and SMNVEV (reference sequence). The CDR3 extends over 16 amino acids. CDR3 region: CACSFSAAEANYGYTF. The CDR3 DNA reads as TGTGCCTGCAGTTTTTCGGCTGCCGAAGCTAACTATGGCTACACCTTC.

This CDR3 reads CSASKGLGDSPLHF. The DNA of the CDR3 is TGCAGTGCTAGTAAGGGTCTGGGGGATTCACCCCTCCACTTT. The chain links TRBV20-1 to TRBJ1-6; D is perhaps TRBD1 (5 bases). CDR3 size: 14 residues. V lost 3 bases and J 8 bases, leaving 14 bases between the germline ends. Germline loops: CDR1 DFQATT, CDR2 SNEGSKA (reference sequence).

This clonotype has more than one count but fewer than ten. The chain joins TRBV2 to TRBJ1-1; 10 bases are a match to TRBD1. Germline CDR1 reads SNHLY; CDR2 reads FYNNEI. V dropped 6 bases and J dropped 3; count of bases not matched to a gene: 10. The CDR3 totals 16 residues. Written as DNA, the CDR3 is TGTGCCAGCAGGAATCACCGGGACAGGGGTGACACTGAAGCTTTCTTT. Protein sequence: CASRNHRDRGDTEAFF.

The chain employs TRBV7-9 and TRBJ1-6, with D unclear. V was pared by 5 bases and J by 11 bases, with 10 bases between. The CDR3 spans 12 residues. Looked up from germline, CDR1 is SEHNR and CDR2 is FQNEAQ (reference sequence). The CDR3 bases are TGTGCCAGCAGCACAGCTATTCCACCCCTCCACTTT. Its translation is CASSTAIPPLHF.

This clonotype was picked up a small number of times. The V call is TRBV4-3, the J call TRBJ2-3; 8 positions agree with TRBD1. The V gene's germline CDR1 is LGHNA and CDR2 YSLEER. Unmatched junction bases numbered 6, after V lost 0 bases and J lost 1 base. This CDR3 is 17 amino acids long. The CDR3 sequence is CASSQDGAGGRTDTQYF. In DNA form, the CDR3 reads TGCGCCAGCAGCCAAGATGGGGCAGGGGGCCGCACAGATACGCAGTATTTT.

This clonotype was recorded at least ten times. CDR3 nucleotide sequence: TGCGCCAGCATGAATAAGAGGGACGGCTACGAGCAGTACGTC. It codes for CASMNKRDGYEQYV. The chain uses TRBV10-2 and TRBJ2-7; D possibly uses TRBD1 or TRBD2 (5 bases each). Germline V gene data show CDR1 as WSHSY and CDR2 as SAAADI. This CDR3 comprises 14 residues. Trimming stripped 7 bases from V and 3 bases from J, with 16 bases between.

This clonotype was picked up a small number of times. The chain is built from TRBV19 and TRBJ2-2; unclear D gene. V was cut by 1 base and J by 6 bases, with 12 bases left in between. CDR3 size: 15 residues. In germline, CDR1 is LNHDA, CDR2 SQIVND (reference sequence). The CDR3 loop reads CASSIVSFAPGELFF. The CDR3 coding sequence is TGTGCCAGTAGTATAGTTAGCTTTGCCCCCGGGGAGCTGTTTTTT.

Many counts were recorded for this clonotype. The rearrangement joins TRBV7-2 to TRBJ1-1; D gene uncertain. Per germline, CDR1 SGHTA and CDR2 FQGNSA. This CDR3 has 15 amino acids. Deletions cut 5 bases from V and 0 bases from J, with 13 bases between. CDR3 residues: CASSHTGLLNTEAFF. CDR3 sequence (DNA): TGTGCCAGCAGCCACACCGGACTGTTGAACACTGAAGCTTTCTTT.

V is TRBV4-1 and J is TRBJ2-2; TRBD2 is a possible D gene (5 bases). Germline V gene data show CDR1 as MGHRA and CDR2 as YSYEKL. The V and J ends lost 0 bases and 5 bases respectively, with 7 bases between them. The CDR3 covers 14 residues. This chain's CDR3 is CASSQEPGTGELFF. The CDR3 region has the DNA TGCGCCAGCAGCCAAGAACCGGGGACCGGGGAGCTGTTTTTT.

The chain couples TRBV11-2 to TRBJ1-2; D possibly corresponds to TRBD1 (5 bases). The germline V and J ends were trimmed by 7 bases and 3 bases, with 18 bases remaining between them. The V gene's germline CDR1 is SGHAT and CDR2 FQNNGV. This CDR3 is built from 15 residues. The CDR3 spells CASTHGGVADYGYTF. The CDR3 DNA reads as TGTGCCAGCACCCACGGGGGGGTAGCGGACTATGGCTACACCTTC. Based on the CDR3 plus reference TRBV11-2 and TRBJ1-2, the full variable domain is EAGVAQSPRYKIIEKRQSVAFWCNPISGHATLYWYQQILGQGPKLLIQFQNNGVVDDSQLPKDRFSAERLKGVDSTLKIQPAKLEDSAVYLCASTHGGVADYGYTFGSGTRLTVV.